This TCR beta chain was retrieved from a study of blood T cell repertoires in COVID-19. Study-level background: Sources were T cells, B-cell-depleted T cells, or PBMCs; the material itself was cDNA or gDNA.

With 6 bases removed from V and 4 bases from J, the gap between germline ends came to 12 bases. The CDR3 covers 13 residues. The germline V gene encodes CDR1 SNHLY and CDR2 FYNNEI. Source study methods: Amplification of reference gene primers provided the estimated nucleated cell counts. TCRdb's table, derived via immunoSEQ multiplex PCR, lists solely in-frame clones and lacks some. That table furnishes V, J and clone size, whereas the DNA furnished D and trimming. The sample shows 150,000 to 200,000 clones, around 83% of them seen only once. V is TRBV2 and J is TRBJ1-2; possible D gene TRBD1, 5 bases. Sequencing was done on a sample of peripheral blood. The clonotype comes from a woman between 65 and 79 years old who had recovered from COVID-19. CDR3: CASRGGVGYGYTF. The DNA of the CDR3 is TGTGCCAGCAGGGGAGGGGTGGGCTATGGCTACACCTTC.